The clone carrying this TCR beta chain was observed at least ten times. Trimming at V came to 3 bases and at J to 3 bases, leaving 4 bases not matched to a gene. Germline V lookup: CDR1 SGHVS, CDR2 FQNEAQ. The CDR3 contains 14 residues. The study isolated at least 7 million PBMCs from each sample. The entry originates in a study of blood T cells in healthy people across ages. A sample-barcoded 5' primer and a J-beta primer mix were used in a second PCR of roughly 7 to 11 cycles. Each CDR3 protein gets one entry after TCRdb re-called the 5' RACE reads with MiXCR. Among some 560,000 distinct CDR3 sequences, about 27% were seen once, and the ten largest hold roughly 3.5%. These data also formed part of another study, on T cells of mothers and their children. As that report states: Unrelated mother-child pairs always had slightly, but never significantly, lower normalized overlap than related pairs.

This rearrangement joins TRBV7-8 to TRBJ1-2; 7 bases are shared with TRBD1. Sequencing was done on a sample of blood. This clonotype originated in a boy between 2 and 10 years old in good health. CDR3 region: CASSFDRADYGYTF. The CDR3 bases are TGTGCCAGCAGCTTTGACAGGGCGGACTATGGCTACACCTTC. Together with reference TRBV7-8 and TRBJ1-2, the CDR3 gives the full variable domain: GAGVSQSPRYKVAKRGQDVALRCDPISGHVSLFWYQQALGQGPEFLTYFQNEAQLDKSGLPSDRFFAERPEGSVSTLKIQRTQQEDSAVYLCASSFDRADYGYTFGSGTRLTVV.